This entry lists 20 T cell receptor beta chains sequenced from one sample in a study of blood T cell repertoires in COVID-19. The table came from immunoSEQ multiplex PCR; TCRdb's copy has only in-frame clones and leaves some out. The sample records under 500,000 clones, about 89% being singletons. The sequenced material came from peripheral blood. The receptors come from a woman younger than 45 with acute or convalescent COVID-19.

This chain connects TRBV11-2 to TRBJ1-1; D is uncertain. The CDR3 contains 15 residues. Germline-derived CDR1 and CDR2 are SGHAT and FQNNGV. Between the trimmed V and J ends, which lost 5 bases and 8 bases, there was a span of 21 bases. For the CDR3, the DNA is TGTGCCAGCAGCCGCTCCCCCCGGGATATTGAGGAAGCTTTCTTT. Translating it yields CASSRSPRDIEEAFF.

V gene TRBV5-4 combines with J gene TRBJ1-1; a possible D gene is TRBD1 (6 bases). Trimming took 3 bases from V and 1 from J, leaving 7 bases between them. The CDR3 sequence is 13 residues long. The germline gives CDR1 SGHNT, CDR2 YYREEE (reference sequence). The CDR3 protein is CASSWDKNTEAFF. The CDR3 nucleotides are TGTGCCAGCAGCTGGGACAAGAACACTGAAGCTTTCTTT.

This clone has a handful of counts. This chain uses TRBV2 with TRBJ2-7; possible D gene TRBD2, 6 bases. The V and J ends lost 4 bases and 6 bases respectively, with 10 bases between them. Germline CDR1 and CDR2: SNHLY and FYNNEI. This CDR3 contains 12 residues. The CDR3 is CASSATRFEQYF. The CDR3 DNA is TGTGCCAGCAGTGCGACTAGATTCGAGCAGTACTTC.

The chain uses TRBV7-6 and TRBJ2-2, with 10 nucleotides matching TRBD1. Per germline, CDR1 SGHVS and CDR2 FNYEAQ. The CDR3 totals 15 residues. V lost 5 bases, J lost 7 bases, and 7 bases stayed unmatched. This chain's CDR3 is CASSPGTGVGGELFF. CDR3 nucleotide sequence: TGTGCCAGCAGCCCCGGGACAGGGGTTGGCGGGGAGCTGTTTTTT.

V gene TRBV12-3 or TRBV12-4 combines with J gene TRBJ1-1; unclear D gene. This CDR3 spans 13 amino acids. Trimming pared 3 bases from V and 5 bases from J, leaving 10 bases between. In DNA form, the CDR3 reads TGTGCCAGCAGTTTGTGGTCTACTACTGAAGCTTTCTTT. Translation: CASSLWSTTEAFF.

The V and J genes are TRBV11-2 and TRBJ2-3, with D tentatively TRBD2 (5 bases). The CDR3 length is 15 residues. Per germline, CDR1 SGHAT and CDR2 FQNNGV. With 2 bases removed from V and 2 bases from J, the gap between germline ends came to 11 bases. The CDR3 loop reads CASSLIRLTTDTQYF. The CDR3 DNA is TGTGCCAGCAGCTTAATTCGACTAACCACAGATACGCAGTATTTT.

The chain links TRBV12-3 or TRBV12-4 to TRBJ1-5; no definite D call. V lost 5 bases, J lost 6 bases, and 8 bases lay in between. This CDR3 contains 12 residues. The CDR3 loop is CASSDRFQPQHF. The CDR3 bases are TGTGCCAGCAGTGATAGATTTCAGCCCCAGCATTTT.

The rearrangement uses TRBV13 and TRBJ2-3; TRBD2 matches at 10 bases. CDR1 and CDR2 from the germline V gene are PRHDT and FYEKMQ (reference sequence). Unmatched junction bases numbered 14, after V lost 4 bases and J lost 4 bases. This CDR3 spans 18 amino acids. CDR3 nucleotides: TGTGCCAGCAGCTCCAGGTTAAGCGGGGGGGCCGTGGCAGATACGCAGTATTTT. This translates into CASSSRLSGGAVADTQYF.

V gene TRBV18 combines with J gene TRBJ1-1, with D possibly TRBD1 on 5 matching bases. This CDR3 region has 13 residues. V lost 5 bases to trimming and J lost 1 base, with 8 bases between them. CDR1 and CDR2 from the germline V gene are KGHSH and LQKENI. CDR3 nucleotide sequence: TGTGCCAGCTCAACCGGACAGAACACTGAAGCTTTCTTT. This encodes CASSTGQNTEAFF.

DNA for the CDR3: TGTGCCAGCAGCCACAGGGGCGCTGAAGCTTTCTTT. This codes for CASSHRGAEAFF. This chain links TRBV25-1 with TRBJ1-1, with TRBD1 matching 7 bases. Germline-derived CDR1 and CDR2 are MGHDK and SYGVNS. The length of the CDR3 is 12 residues. V lost 6 bases and J lost 6; bases outside the gene matches: 4.

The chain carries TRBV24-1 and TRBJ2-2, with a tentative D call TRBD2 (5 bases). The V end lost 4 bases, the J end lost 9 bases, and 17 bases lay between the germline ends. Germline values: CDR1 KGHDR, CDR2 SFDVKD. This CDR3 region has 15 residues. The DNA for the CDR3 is TGTGCCACCAGTGAGGGGTCGGGGATAGGGCGGGAGCTGTTTTTT. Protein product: CATSEGSGIGRELFF.

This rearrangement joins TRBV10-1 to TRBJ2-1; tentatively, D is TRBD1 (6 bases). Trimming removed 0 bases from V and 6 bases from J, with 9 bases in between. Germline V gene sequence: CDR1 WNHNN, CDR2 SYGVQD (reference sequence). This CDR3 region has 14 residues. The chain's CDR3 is CASSESNRVNEQFF. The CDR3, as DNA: TGCGCCAGCAGTGAGTCGAACAGGGTCAATGAGCAGTTCTTC.

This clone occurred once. The CDR3 coding sequence is TGCGCCAGCAGCGAGGGACAGGGGATCTCACCCCTCCACTTT. Translating it yields CASSEGQGISPLHF. This chain uses TRBV5-1 with TRBJ1-6; TRBD1 matches 10 bases. Germline V lookup: CDR1 SGHRS, CDR2 YFSETQ. This CDR3 has 14 residues. V lost 4 bases to trimming and J lost 10 bases; unmatched junction nucleotides: 5.

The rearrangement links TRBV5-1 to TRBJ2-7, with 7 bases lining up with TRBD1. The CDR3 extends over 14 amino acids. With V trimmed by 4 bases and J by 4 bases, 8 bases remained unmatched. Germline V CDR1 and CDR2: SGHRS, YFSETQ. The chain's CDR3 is CASSVGQGVYEQYF. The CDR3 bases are TGCGCCAGCAGCGTCGGGCAGGGGGTGTACGAGCAGTACTTC.

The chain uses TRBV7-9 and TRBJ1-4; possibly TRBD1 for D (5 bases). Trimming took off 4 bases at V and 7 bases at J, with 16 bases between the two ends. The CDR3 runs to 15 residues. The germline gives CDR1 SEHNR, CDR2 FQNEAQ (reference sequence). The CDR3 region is CASSSSWGGVEKLFF. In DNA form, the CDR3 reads TGTGCCAGCAGCTCTAGTTGGGGGGGAGTTGAAAAACTGTTTTTT.

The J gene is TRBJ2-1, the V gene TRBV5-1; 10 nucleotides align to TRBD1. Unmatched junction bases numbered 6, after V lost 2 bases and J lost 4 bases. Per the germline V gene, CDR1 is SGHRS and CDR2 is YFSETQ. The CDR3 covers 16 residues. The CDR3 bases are TGCGCCAGCAGCTTTACCGGGACAGGGGTGTACAATGAGCAGTTCTTC. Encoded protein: CASSFTGTGVYNEQFF. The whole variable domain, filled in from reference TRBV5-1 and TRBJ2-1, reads KAGVTQTPRYLIKTRGQQVTLSCSPISGHRSVSWYQQTPGQGLQFLFEYFSETQRNKGNFPGRFSGRQFSNSRSEMNVSTLELGDSALYLCASSFTGTGVYNEQFFGPGTRLTVL.

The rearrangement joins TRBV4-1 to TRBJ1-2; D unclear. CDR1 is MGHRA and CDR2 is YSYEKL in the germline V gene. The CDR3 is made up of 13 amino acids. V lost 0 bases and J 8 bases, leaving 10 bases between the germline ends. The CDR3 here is CASSQELSRGYTF. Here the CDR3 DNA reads TGCGCCAGCAGCCAAGAATTGAGCCGGGGCTACACCTTC.

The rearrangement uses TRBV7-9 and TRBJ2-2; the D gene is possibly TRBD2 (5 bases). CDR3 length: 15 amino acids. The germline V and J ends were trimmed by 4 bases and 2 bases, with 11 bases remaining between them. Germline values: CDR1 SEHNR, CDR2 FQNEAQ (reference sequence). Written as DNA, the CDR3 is TGTGCCAGCAGCTCCTCCGGGATCAACACCGGGGAGCTGTTTTTT. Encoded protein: CASSSSGINTGELFF.

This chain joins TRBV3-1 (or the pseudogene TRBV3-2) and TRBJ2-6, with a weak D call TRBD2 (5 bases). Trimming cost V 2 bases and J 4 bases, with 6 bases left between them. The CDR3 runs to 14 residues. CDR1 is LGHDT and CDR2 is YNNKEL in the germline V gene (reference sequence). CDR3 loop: CASSQLAGANVLTF. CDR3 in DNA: TGTGCCAGCAGCCAACTAGCCGGGGCCAACGTCCTGACTTTC.

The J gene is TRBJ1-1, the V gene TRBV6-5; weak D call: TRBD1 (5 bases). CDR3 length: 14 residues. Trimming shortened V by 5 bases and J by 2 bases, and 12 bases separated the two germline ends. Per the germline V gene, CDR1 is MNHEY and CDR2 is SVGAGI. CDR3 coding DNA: TGTGCCAGCAGTCGCGGGACCGATAACACTGAAGCTTTCTTT. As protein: CASSRGTDNTEAFF.